A single sample gave rise to the 21 T cell receptor beta chains below, sequenced in a study of cytomegalovirus exposure and HLA in healthy donors. PCR involved 60 Vbeta and 13 Jbeta primers. The assay was immunoSEQ multiplex PCR, and TCRdb's table has in-frame clones only and misses some. In the table there are 95,000 to 150,000 clones, about 80% of which are singletons. Material for sequencing was PBMCs. The source is a woman aged 40 to 50 in good health and CMV-seropositive.

The chain carries TRBV5-6 and TRBJ1-1; a weak D match, TRBD1 (6 bases). Trimming cost V 3 bases and J 11 bases, with 11 bases left between them. Germline V lookup: CDR1 SGHDT, CDR2 YYEEEE. This CDR3 is 11 amino acids long. The CDR3 loop reads CASSSYRDAFF. In nucleotides, the CDR3 is TGTGCCAGCAGCTCTTACAGGGATGCTTTCTTT.

The chain couples TRBV7-6 to TRBJ2-7; 9 bases are a match to TRBD1. The CDR3 totals 14 residues. The V gene's germline CDR1 is SGHVS and CDR2 FNYEAQ. Trimming cost V 5 bases and J 3 bases; bases outside gene matches: 5. The CDR3 sequence: CASSPKGQGYEQYF. As DNA, the CDR3 is TGTGCCAGCAGCCCCAAGGGACAGGGCTACGAGCAGTACTTC.

The chain joins TRBV21-1 to TRBJ1-5; the D segment call TRBD1 is taken from the table without a DNA check. TRBV21-1 represents a pseudogene. The CDR3 is 19 residues long. CDR3 residues: CASSKERDTRGEGNQPQHF. The CDR3 bases are TGTGCCAGCAGCAAAGAGAGGGACACGAGGGGTGAGGGCAATCAGCCCCAGCATTTT.

J is TRBJ2-2 and V is TRBV5-1, with D tentatively TRBD1 (5 bases). Germline V gene lookup returns CDR1 SGHRS and CDR2 YFSETQ. Trimming cost V 4 bases and J 4 bases, with 8 bases left between them. The CDR3 is 13 residues long. DNA of the CDR3: TGCGCCAGCAGCCATGGGGCCACCGGGGAGCTGTTTTTT. Protein: CASSHGATGELFF. Full variable domain (remainder filled in from reference TRBV5-1 and TRBJ2-2): KAGVTQTPRYLIKTRGQQVTLSCSPISGHRSVSWYQQTPGQGLQFLFEYFSETQRNKGNFPGRFSGRQFSNSRSEMNVSTLELGDSALYLCASSHGATGELFFGEGSRLTVL.

In its sample, this clone was seen a few times. This chain connects TRBV7-3 to TRBJ2-4, with 9 positions matching TRBD2. The V gene's germline CDR1 is SGHTA and CDR2 FQGTGA. This CDR3 is built from 15 residues. J gave up 5 bases and V 2 bases, and 4 bases lay outside the gene matches. The CDR3 DNA reads as TGTGCCAGCAGCTTAGCGGGGGGGCCGCAAAACATTCAGTACTTC. Amino acids: CASSLAGGPQNIQYF.

The chain is built from TRBV6-1 and TRBJ2-1; 10 bases fit TRBD2. This CDR3 comprises 15 residues. CDR1 and CDR2 (germline): MNHNS, SASEGT. V dropped 6 bases and J dropped 4; count of bases not matched to a gene: 6. As DNA, the CDR3 is TGTGCCAGCAGCCCTACTAGCGGGGATTACAATGAGCAGTTCTTC. Its protein is CASSPTSGDYNEQFF.

This clone was observed a handful of times. CDR3 in amino acids: CASSQGFPAVGEQYF. DNA for the CDR3: TGTGCCAGCAGCCAAGGTTTCCCCGCCGTCGGCGAGCAGTACTTC. The chain carries TRBV14 and TRBJ2-7; D not certain. This CDR3 is built from 15 residues. Germline CDR1 SGHDN, CDR2 FVKESK. Trimming shortened V by 1 base and J by 6 bases, and 16 bases separated the two germline ends.

The V gene is TRBV7-9, the J gene TRBJ1-3; no clear D. In germline, CDR1 is SEHNR, CDR2 FQNEAQ (reference sequence). V dropped 2 bases and J dropped 0 bases, with 11 bases sitting between them. This CDR3 region has 16 residues. CDR3 nucleotides: TGTGCCAGCAGCTTAATGGAGTATGACTCTGGAAACACCATATATTTT. It codes for CASSLMEYDSGNTIYF.

The chain carries TRBV6-5 and TRBJ2-7; D uncertain. Trimming removed 0 bases from V and 6 bases from J, with 9 bases in between. The germline gives CDR1 MNHEY, CDR2 SVGAGI. This CDR3 spans 13 amino acids. CDR3 region: CASSYSRIGEQYF. The CDR3 nucleotides read TGTGCCAGCAGTTACTCGCGCATCGGCGAGCAGTACTTC.

Comments on this clone: An end of the junction differs from the germline gene, which may be a read error. The rearrangement joins TRBV11-1 to TRBJ2-7, with 7 bases lining up with TRBD2. This CDR3 region has 15 residues. Germline V gene data show CDR1 as SGHAT and CDR2 as FQDESV (reference sequence). The CDR3 loop is CASSLGGGSVYQQYF. CDR3 bases: TGTGCCAGCAGCTTAGGGGGGGGGAGTGTCTACCAGCAGTACTTC.

The chain recombines TRBV19 with TRBJ1-6, with 8 bases that match TRBD1. This CDR3 has 13 residues. Germline lookup yields CDR1 LNHDA and CDR2 SQIVND (reference sequence). V lost 10 bases and J lost 9; bases outside the gene matches: 8. CDR3 loop: CATPTGERSPLHF. DNA for the CDR3: TGTGCCACTCCGACAGGGGAGCGTTCACCCCTCCACTTT.

V is TRBV20-1 and J is TRBJ1-4; 7 bases map to TRBD1. The CDR3 length is 11 residues. Trimming took 5 bases from V and 12 from J; bases not matched to a gene: 6. Germline V gene lookup returns CDR1 DFQATT and CDR2 SNEGSKA (reference sequence). This CDR3 reads CSAPDRSQLFF. The CDR3 DNA reads TGCAGTGCTCCGGACAGGTCCCAACTGTTTTTT.

The chain carries TRBV7-8 and TRBJ2-7; D possibly corresponds to TRBD1 (6 bases). V shed 5 bases and J shed 13 bases, with 15 bases lying between them. CDR1 and CDR2 from the germline V gene are SGHVS and FQNEAQ. This CDR3 spans 11 amino acids. CDR3 coding DNA: TGTGCCAGCAGCCCTCACAGGGAGTTTTACTTC. Translating it yields CASSPHREFYF.

The chain joins TRBV5-6 to TRBJ1-2; tentatively, D is TRBD1 (5 bases). Trimming removed 3 bases at V and 8 bases at J, with 14 bases between. Germline CDR1 reads SGHDT; CDR2 reads YYEEEE. This CDR3 comprises 13 residues. The CDR3 coding sequence is TGTGCCAGCAGCTCTTGGTTGGAGGGGGGCTACACCTTC. It is translated as CASSSWLEGGYTF.

This chain links TRBV19 with TRBJ2-7; D might be TRBD1 (6 bases). Trimming took 8 bases from V and 3 from J, leaving 17 bases between them. This CDR3 is 14 amino acids long. From germline, CDR1 is LNHDA and CDR2 SQIVND (reference sequence). Here the CDR3 reads CASANTGFNYEQYF. CDR3 DNA: TGTGCCAGTGCTAACACAGGGTTCAACTACGAGCAGTACTTC.

The chain has TRBV5-4 and TRBJ1-1, with D possibly matching TRBD1 (6 bases). The CDR3 sequence is 13 residues long. Germline CDR1 is SGHNT and CDR2 is YYREEE (reference sequence). Between the trimmed V and J ends, which lost 1 base and 8 bases, there was a span of 12 bases. CDR3 sequence reads: CASSLLGQQEAFF. CDR3 in DNA: TGTGCCAGCAGCTTGCTTGGACAGCAAGAAGCTTTCTTT.

The chain links TRBV10-3 to TRBJ1-3; 8 positions match TRBD1. The V segment lost 7 bases and the J segment 7 bases; nucleotides outside the gene matches: 18. The CDR3 sequence is 17 residues long. Germline CDR1 and CDR2: ENHRY and SYGVKD. As DNA, the CDR3 is TGTGCCATCAAGGGACAGGAGGAATGGAGCCTTTGGAACACCATATATTTT. This translates into CAIKGQEEWSLWNTIYF.

A single count supports this clone. The V call is TRBV28, the J call TRBJ1-3; D might be TRBD1 (6 bases). This CDR3 spans 15 amino acids. Germline V gene lookup returns CDR1 MDHEN and CDR2 SYDVKM. The V end lost 7 bases, the J end lost 3 bases, and 16 bases lay between the germline ends. CDR3 sequence (DNA): TGTGCCAGCACCGCTCAGGGGTGGGTTGGAAACACCATATATTTT. The encoded protein is CASTAQGWVGNTIYF.

The chain links TRBV6-1 to TRBJ1-5, with D perhaps TRBD1 (5 bases). Germline CDR1 reads MNHNS; CDR2 reads SASEGT. The V end was cut by 4 bases, the J end by 4 bases, with 17 bases between. CDR3 length equals 16 residues. The CDR3 bases are TGTGCCAGCAGTGGTAGGACACCTGTCCTTAATCAGCCCCAGCATTTT. It specifies CASSGRTPVLNQPQHF.

The gene calls are TRBV6-5 and TRBJ1-5, with D perhaps matching TRBD1 (5 bases). The CDR3 is 13 amino acids. Trimming removed 5 bases at V and 11 bases at J, with 16 bases between. Germline assignment: CDR1 MNHEY and CDR2 SVGAGI. The CDR3, as DNA: TGTGCCAGCAGTGGCGGGGACCCGGGGGCCCAGCATTTT. Translating gives CASSGGDPGAQHF.

V gene TRBV5-1 combines with J gene TRBJ2-7; D may be TRBD1 (6 bases). Germline lookup yields CDR1 SGHRS and CDR2 YFSETQ. The V and J ends lost 7 bases and 1 base respectively, with 15 bases between them. This CDR3 is built from 14 residues. CDR3 region: CASGQGQPSYEQYF. CDR3 bases: TGCGCCAGCGGCCAAGGACAGCCTTCCTACGAGCAGTACTTC.